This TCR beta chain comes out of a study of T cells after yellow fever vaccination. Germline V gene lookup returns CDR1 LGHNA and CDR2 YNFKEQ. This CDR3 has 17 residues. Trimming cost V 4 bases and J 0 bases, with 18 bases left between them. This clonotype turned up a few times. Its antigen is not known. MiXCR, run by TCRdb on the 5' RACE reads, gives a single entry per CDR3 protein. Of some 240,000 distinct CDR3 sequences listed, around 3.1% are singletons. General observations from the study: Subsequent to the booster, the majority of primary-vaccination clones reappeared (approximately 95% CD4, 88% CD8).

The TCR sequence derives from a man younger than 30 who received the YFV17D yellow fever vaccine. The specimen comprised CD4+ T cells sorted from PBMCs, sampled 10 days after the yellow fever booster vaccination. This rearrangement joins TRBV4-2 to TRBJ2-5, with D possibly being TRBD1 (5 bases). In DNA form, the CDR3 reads TGTGCCAGCAGCCGCCAAACGCCAGGGCCGTACCAAGAGACCCAGTACTTC. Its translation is CASSRQTPGPYQETQYF.